This T cell receptor beta chain was sequenced for a study of CD8 T cells in ankylosing spondylitis. General study points: For ankylosing spondylitis blood, a TCR beta motif of several highly homologous variants appeared characteristic.

V shed 0 bases and J shed 7 bases, with 10 bases lying between them. The length of the CDR3 is 13 residues. CDR1 DFQATT and CDR2 SNEGSKA come from the germline V gene (reference sequence). As concerns this clonotype: Antigen specificity is unknown.

TCRdb called the 5' RACE reads again in MiXCR, with one record for every CDR3 protein. Counted here are over 700,000 distinct CDR3 sequences, roughly 19% occurring once; the ten biggest clones make up 15% to 20%. The chain employs TRBV20-1 and TRBJ2-1; D call uncertain. The sequence came from a male donor with ankylosing spondylitis. Sequenced material: blood, either unsorted or a sorted T cell fraction (not recorded which). The CDR3 DNA follows: TGCAGTGCTAGAGATAATAACATTAATGAGCAGTTCTTC. Translating it yields CSARDNNINEQFF.